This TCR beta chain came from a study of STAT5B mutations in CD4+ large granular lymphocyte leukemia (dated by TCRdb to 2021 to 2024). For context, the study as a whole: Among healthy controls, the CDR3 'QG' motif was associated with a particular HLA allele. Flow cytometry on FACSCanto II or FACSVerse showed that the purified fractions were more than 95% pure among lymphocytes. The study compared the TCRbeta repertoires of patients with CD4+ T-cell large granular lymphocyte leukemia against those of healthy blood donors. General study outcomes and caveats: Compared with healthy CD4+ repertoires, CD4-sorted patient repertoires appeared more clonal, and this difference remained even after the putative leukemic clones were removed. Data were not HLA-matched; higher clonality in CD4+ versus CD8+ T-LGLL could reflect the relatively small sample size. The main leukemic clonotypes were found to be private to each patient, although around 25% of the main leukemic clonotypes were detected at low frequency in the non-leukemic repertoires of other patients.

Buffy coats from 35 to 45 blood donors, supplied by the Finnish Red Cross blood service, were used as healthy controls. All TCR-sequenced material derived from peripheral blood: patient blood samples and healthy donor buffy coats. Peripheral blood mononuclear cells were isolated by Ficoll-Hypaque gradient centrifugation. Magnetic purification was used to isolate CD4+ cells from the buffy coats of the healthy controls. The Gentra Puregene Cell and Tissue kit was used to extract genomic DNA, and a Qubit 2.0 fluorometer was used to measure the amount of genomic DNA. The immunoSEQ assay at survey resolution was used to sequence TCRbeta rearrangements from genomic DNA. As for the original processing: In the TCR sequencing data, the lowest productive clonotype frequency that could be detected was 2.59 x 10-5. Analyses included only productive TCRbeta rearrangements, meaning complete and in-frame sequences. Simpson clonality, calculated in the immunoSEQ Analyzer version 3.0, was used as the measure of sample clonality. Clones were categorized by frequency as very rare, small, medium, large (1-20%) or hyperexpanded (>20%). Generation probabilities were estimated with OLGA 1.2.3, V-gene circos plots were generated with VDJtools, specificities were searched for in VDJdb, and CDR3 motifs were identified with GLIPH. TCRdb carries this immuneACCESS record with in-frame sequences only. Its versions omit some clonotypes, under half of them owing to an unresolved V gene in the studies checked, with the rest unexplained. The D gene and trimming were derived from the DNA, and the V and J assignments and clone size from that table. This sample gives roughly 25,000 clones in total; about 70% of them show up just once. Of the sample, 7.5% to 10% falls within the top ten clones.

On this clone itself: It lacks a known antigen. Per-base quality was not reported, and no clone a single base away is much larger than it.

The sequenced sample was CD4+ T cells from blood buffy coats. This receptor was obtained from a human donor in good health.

The CDR3 reads as follows: CASSLRGAQETQYF. The DNA sequence is given as TGTGCCAGCAGTCTCCGGGGGGCCCAAGAGACCCAGTACTTC. The receptor chain draws on TRBV2 and TRBJ2-5; the D segment could be TRBD2, given 7 matching bases. From the germline V gene, CDR1 is SNHLY and CDR2 is FYNNEI. From its cysteine to its phenylalanine, the CDR3 spans 14 amino acids. Only the CDR3 DNA stays, 42 bases, in frame from base 1. The V end loses 5 bases and the J end loses 1 base, and a stretch of 11 bases separates them. Where the CDR3 stops, the reference TRBV2 and TRBJ2-5 genes take over; the full variable domain is EPEVTQTPSHQVTQMGQEVILRCVPISNHLYFYWYRQILGQKVEFLVSFYNNEISEKSEIFDDQFSVERPDGSNFTLKIRSTKLEDSAMYFCASSLRGAQETQYFGPGTRLLVL.